Each of the 10 T cell receptor beta chains below was sequenced from the same sample in a study of blood T cell repertoires in COVID-19. Profiled with immunoSEQ multiplex PCR; TCRdb holds only in-frame clones, not every one. The table shows 300,000 or so clones, with about 85% occurring only once. The sample taken for sequencing was PBMCs or T cells enriched from blood (not recorded which). The receptor source for this set is a woman aged 25 to 39 who had recovered from COVID-19.

CDR3 region: CASSPLAGGPRVTGELFF. The DNA of the CDR3 is TGTGCCAGCAGCCCACTAGCGGGGGGGCCACGGGTCACCGGGGAGCTGTTTTTT. The chain carries TRBV5-6 and TRBJ2-2; 13 bases map to TRBD2. The trim removed 4 bases at V and 4 bases at J, leaving 10 bases unmatched. The CDR3 totals 18 residues. Germline loops: CDR1 SGHDT, CDR2 YYEEEE.

This clone has just a few counts. The same CDR3 arises from other DNA sequences in this sample as well. The V and J genes are TRBV29-1 and TRBJ2-7; 7 bases map to TRBD1. The germline gives CDR1 SQVTM, CDR2 ANQGSEA. V shed 4 bases and J 3 bases; nucleotides not matched to a gene: 0. The CDR3 sequence is 11 residues long. CDR3 DNA: TGCAGCGTTGGGGACAGCTACGAGCAGTACTTC. Translating it yields CSVGDSYEQYF.

This chain links TRBV7-3 with TRBJ2-2, with 7 bases fitting TRBD2. Germline CDR1 reads SGHTA; CDR2 reads FQGTGA. The trim removed 5 bases at V and 4 bases at J, leaving 1 base unmatched. There are 13 residues in the CDR3. CDR3 loop: CASSAGVTGELFF. DNA for the CDR3: TGTGCCAGCAGCGCGGGGGTCACCGGGGAGCTGTTTTTT.

The J gene is TRBJ1-3, the V gene TRBV27; a possible D gene is TRBD1 (5 bases). This CDR3 contains 14 residues. Germline CDR1 reads MNHEY; CDR2 reads SMNVEV (reference sequence). The V end lost 6 bases, the J end lost 2 bases, and 11 bases lay between the germline ends. The CDR3: CASSPGLAGNTIYF. CDR3 bases: TGTGCCAGCAGCCCAGGGTTGGCTGGAAACACCATATATTTT.

The V call is TRBV18, the J call TRBJ2-6; D unresolved. Deletions cut 4 bases from V and 2 bases from J, with 9 bases between. CDR3 length equals 15 residues. Looked up from germline, CDR1 is KGHSH and CDR2 is LQKENI. The CDR3 sequence is CASSLDTAGANVLTF. The DNA for the CDR3 is TGTGCCAGCTCACTAGACACAGCTGGGGCCAACGTCCTGACTTTC.

The V call is TRBV11-2, the J call TRBJ2-7; possible D gene TRBD1, 6 bases. CDR1 is SGHAT and CDR2 is FQNNGV in the germline V gene. This CDR3 has 14 amino acids. Trimming removed 1 base from V and 6 bases from J, with 13 bases in between. The CDR3: CASSLVSRGGEQYF. In nucleotides, the CDR3 is TGTGCCAGCAGCTTAGTGTCCCGAGGGGGCGAGCAGTACTTC.

The V and J genes are TRBV6-5 and TRBJ1-1, with 7 bases matching TRBD1. Germline assignment: CDR1 MNHEY and CDR2 SVGAGI. Trimming removed 10 bases from V and 3 bases from J; junction bases left unmatched: 11. The CDR3 has 14 amino acids. DNA of the CDR3: TGTGCCACAACCCGGGACAGAACCTACACTGAAGCTTTCTTT. It is translated as CATTRDRTYTEAFF.

This sequence joins TRBV6-2 or TRBV6-3 and TRBJ2-4; D is unclear. V was shortened by 6 bases and J by 0 bases, with 12 bases between the two germline ends. Germline-derived CDR1 and CDR2 are MNHEY and SVGEGT. CDR3 length: 15 residues. The CDR3 nucleotides are TGTGCCAGCAGACCTTTCGGTGTAGCCAAAAACATTCAGTACTTC. Its translation is CASRPFGVAKNIQYF.

This clone was found a few times. The chain joins TRBV28 to TRBJ1-6; D is unclear. The germline CDR1 and CDR2 sequences are MDHEN and SYDVKM. CDR3 length equals 12 residues. Trimming removed 6 bases from V and 10 bases from J, with 10 bases in between. DNA for the CDR3: TGTGCCAGCAGAAGCATGCACTCACCCCTCCACTTT. It encodes CASRSMHSPLHF.

The rearrangement links TRBV5-1 to TRBJ1-2, with TRBD1 as a possible D gene (6 bases). This CDR3 spans 14 amino acids. Per germline, CDR1 SGHRS and CDR2 YFSETQ. V was shortened by 0 bases and J by 5 bases, with 11 bases between the two germline ends. The CDR3 protein is CASSLERGAYGYTF. CDR3 bases: TGCGCCAGCAGCTTGGAGCGGGGGGCGTATGGCTACACCTTC.